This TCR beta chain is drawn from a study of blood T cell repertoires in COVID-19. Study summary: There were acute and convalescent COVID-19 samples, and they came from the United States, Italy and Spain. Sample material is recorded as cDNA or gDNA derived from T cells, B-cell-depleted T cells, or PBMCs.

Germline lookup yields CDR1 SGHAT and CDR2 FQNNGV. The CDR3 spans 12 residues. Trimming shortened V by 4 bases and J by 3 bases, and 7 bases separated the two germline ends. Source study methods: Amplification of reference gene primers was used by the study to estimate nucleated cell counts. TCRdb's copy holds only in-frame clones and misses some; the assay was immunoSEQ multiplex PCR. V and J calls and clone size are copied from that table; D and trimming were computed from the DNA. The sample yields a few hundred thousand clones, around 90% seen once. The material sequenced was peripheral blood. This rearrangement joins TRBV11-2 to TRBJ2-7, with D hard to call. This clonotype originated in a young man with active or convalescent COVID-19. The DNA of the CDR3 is TGTGCCAGCAGCTCCGTCGGCTACGAGCAGTACTTC. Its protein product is CASSSVGYEQYF.